This T cell receptor (beta chain) was observed in a study of T cells in Graves' hyperthyroidism and ophthalmopathy. At the level of the study: Peripheral blood was collected at initial diagnosis, before any treatment. Study-wide results and limits: Blood also contained most expanded thyroid clonotypes above 0.001.

Germline CDR1 SGHRS, CDR2 YFSETQ. Trimming removed 0 bases at V and 0 bases at J, with 9 bases between. This CDR3 is built from 16 residues. This clonotype has at least ten counts. The antigen remains undetermined. The investigators amplified TCR beta CDR3 regions from RNA transcripts. HTBI primers drove first-round RT-PCR of the TCR CDR3. TCRdb ran MiXCR on the multiplex PCR reads and lists one entry per CDR3 protein. The sample shows over 400,000 distinct CDR3 sequences, roughly 14% of them seen only once. The receptor comes from a man in his late teens or twenties with Graves' ophthalmopathy. Sequencing was carried out using blood. V usage is TRBV5-1 and J usage is TRBJ1-4; maybe TRBD1 (6 bases). Here the CDR3 DNA reads TGCGCCAGCAGCTTGGTGGGACAACCAACTAATGAAAAACTGTTTTTT. Translation: CASSLVGQPTNEKLFF.